A selection of T cell receptor beta chains follows, all from one sample in a study of CD8+CD57+ T cells in acquired aplastic anemia. TCRdb passed the reads through MiXCR, listing each CDR3 protein once. The sample contains roughly 64,000 distinct CDR3 sequences, under 55% of which appear only once. Sequenced sample: sorted CD4+, CD8+, or CD8+CD57+ T cells (not recorded which) from PBMCs. The receptors come from a human donor in good health, serving as a control. CDR3s leave out the opening cysteine and the closing phenylalanine or tryptophan. Size is stated for part of the rows, as once, few or many counts, or as a class when the clone is expanded.

clone_size	v_call	j_call	cdr3_aa
many	TRBV12-5	TRBJ2-1	ASGLVSRPEQF
-	TRBV20-1	TRBJ2-7	SRDVDEQY
-	TRBV2	TRBJ2-7	ASNRGGKALYEQY
many	TRBV20-1	TRBJ1-4	SAEDRGTNEKLF
many	TRBV12-3/TRBV12-4	TRBJ2-5	ASRATSGQETQY
-	TRBV2	TRBJ2-5	ASSVLATRKETQY
many	TRBV12-3/TRBV12-4	TRBJ1-4	ASSNRGWDEKLF
many	TRBV5-6	TRBJ1-2	ASSPPRTGGGDGYT
many	TRBV2	TRBJ2-1	ASSAGLAGVYNEQF
once	TRBV20-1	TRBJ1-2	SASGGERGYT
medium-sized	TRBV19	TRBJ1-1	ASSPRQGAEAF
-	TRBV29-1	TRBJ2-7	SVVGTSGIHEQY
once	TRBV20-1	TRBJ2-1	SAPSGNYNEQF
-	TRBV19	-	AGSLRQGAYEQF
-	TRBV15	TRBJ2-3	ATSRDEAGYHIGQY
few	TRBV25-1	TRBJ2-7	ASSEGNKGIYEQY
-	TRBV2	TRBJ1-5	ACSASFLGSNQPQH
-	TRBV7-3	TRBJ2-7	ASSLTSYERY
-	TRBV5-6	TRBJ1-6	ASSFTRTGGSSPLH
many	TRBV6-1	TRBJ1-4	ASSLGQGPMVIEKLF
-	TRBV29-1	TRBJ2-5	SFSGRKETQY
-	TRBV2	TRBJ1-4	ASSEVTGDEKLF
many	TRBV27	TRBJ2-7	ASSFRSVPGTKSSYEQY
many	TRBV20-1	TRBJ2-4	SARATGRPSFQY
-	TRBV9	TRBJ1-2	ASGQGNYGYT
-	TRBV10-3	TRBJ2-5	AISEGTSGRETQY
many	TRBV29-1	TRBJ2-7	SVESAGALYYEQY
-	TRBV11-3	TRBJ2-5	ASSTPRQGQTQY
few	TRBV9	TRBJ2-3	ASSVGGSSTDTQY
-	TRBV12-3/TRBV12-4	TRBJ1-2	ASREAGQGYGYT
many	TRBV9	TRBJ2-5	ASSVVGDPQETQY
-	TRBV24-1	TRBJ2-7	ATSSRTGSLYEQY
-	TRBV11-3	TRBJ1-6	ASSLTGRRSPPH
-	TRBV25-1	TRBJ2-3	ASSVIWTSGRATDTQY
few	TRBV24-1	TRBJ1-1	ATSDNLRLEAF
-	TRBV9	TRBJ2-1	ASSVGRGYNEQF
-	TRBV15	TRBJ1-2	ATSRDRGSNYGYT
-	TRBV20-1	TRBJ2-5	SARSGLGETQY
-	TRBV5-5	TRBJ1-5	ASSSDRYNQPQH
many	TRBV28	TRBJ2-7	ASSWGTSRYEQY
many	TRBV18	TRBJ2-3	ASSPVMDTQY
-	TRBV25-1	TRBJ2-1	ASRDPGGWGYSYNEQL
-	TRBV19	TRBJ2-5	ASSLTTGWFVQETQY
-	TRBV9	TRBJ2-7	ASSGRDRVDEQY
-	TRBV24-1	TRBJ2-1	ATSDFSGRYNEQF
-	TRBV10-2	TRBJ1-1	ASRDGQHGREAF
many	TRBV27	TRBJ1-5	ASSFRGGLSNQPQH
-	TRBV10-1	TRBJ2-3	ASSESQENTDTQY
many	TRBV27	TRBJ1-6	ASSLLVGSPLH
medium-sized	TRBV25-1	TRBJ2-7	ASSDSTLTRWEQY
-	TRBV7-7	TRBJ2-7	ASSLSAGGSYEQY
many	TRBV5-4	TRBJ2-1	ASSSPTSDEQF